The source of this T cell receptor (beta chain) is a study of shared clonotypes between healthy human individuals. Profiled with immunoSEQ multiplex PCR; TCRdb holds only in-frame clones, not every one. The table shows more than 2 million clones, with approximately 96% occurring only once. The CDR3 loop spans 16 amino acids. With V trimmed by 0 bases and J by 3 bases, 3 bases remained unmatched. Germline CDR1 is SGHTA and CDR2 is FQGNSA. A single count supports this clone. This TCR derives from a man aged 18 to 29 in good health. The chain is built from TRBV7-2 and TRBJ2-3; 10 bases map to TRBD1. Material: naive CD4+ T cells sorted from blood. Subset of the sample: CD45RA+ positively selected. The CDR3 DNA reads as TGTGCCAGCAGCTTAGCGGTGGACAGGGGGACAGATACGCAGTATTTT. Translated: CASSLAVDRGTDTQYF.